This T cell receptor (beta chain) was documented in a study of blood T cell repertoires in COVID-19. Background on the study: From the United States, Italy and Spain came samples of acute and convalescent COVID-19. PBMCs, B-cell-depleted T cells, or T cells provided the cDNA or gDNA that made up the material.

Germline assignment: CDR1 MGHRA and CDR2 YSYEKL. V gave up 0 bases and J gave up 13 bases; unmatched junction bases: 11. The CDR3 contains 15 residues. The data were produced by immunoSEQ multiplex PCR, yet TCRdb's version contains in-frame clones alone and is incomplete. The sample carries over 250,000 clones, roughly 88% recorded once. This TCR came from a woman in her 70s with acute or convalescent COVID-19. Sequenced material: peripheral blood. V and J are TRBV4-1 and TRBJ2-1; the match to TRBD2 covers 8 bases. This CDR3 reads CASSQEGGLVVSQFF. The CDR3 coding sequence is TGCGCCAGCAGCCAAGAGGGGGGACTAGTGGTTTCTCAGTTCTTC.